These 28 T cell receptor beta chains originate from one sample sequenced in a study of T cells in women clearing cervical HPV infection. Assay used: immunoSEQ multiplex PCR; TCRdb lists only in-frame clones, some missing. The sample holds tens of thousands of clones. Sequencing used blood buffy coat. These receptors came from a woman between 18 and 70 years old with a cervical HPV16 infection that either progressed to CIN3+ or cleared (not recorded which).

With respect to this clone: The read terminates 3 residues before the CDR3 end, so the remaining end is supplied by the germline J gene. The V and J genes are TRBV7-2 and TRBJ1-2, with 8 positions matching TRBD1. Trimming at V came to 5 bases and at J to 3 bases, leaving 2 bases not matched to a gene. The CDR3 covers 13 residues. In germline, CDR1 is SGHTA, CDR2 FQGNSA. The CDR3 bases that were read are TGTGCCAGCAGCCCGACAGGGGACTATGGC. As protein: CASSPTGDYG. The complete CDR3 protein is CASSPTGDYGYTF.

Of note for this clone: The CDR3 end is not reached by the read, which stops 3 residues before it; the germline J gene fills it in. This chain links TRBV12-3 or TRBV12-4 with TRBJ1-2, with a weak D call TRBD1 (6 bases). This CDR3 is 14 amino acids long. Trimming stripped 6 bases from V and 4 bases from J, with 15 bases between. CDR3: CASRQQGTRYGYTF. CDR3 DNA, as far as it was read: TGTGCCAGCAGACAACAGGGCACGCGCTATGGC.

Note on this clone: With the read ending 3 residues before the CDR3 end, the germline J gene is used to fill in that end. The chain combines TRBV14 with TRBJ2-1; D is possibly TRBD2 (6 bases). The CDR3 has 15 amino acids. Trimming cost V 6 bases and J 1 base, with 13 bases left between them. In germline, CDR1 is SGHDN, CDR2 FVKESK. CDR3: CASRRTTESYNEQFF. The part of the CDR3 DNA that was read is TGTGCCAGCAGGAGGACTACCGAATCCTACAATGAG.

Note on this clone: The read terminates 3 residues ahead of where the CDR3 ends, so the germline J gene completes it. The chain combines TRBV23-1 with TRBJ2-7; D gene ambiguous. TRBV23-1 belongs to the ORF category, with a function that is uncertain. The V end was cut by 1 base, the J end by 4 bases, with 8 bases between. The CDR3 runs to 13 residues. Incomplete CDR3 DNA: TGCGCCAGCAGTCAATATACTCGTTACGAG. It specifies CASSQYTRYE. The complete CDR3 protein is CASSQYTRYEQYF.

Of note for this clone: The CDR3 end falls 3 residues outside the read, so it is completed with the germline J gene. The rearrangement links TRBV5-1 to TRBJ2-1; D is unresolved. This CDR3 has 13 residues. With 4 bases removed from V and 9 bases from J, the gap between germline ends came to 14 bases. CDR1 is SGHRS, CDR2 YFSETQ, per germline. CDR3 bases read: TGCGCCAGCAGCCATACTTACTCGGGTGAG. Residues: CASSHTYSGE. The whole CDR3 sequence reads CASSHTYSGEQFF. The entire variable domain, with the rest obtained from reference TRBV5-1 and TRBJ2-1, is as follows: KAGVTQTPRYLIKTRGQQVTLSCSPISGHRSVSWYQQTPGQGLQFLFEYFSETQRNKGNFPGRFSGRQFSNSRSEMNVSTLELGDSALYLCASSHTYSGEQFFGPGTRLTVL.

The CDR3 is CASSQGQGVAKLFF. Incomplete CDR3 DNA: TGTGCCAGCTCGCAGGGACAGGGTGTGGCAAAG. The chain employs TRBV18 and TRBJ2-2, with 9 nucleotides matching TRBD1. The sequence runs out 3 residues before the end of the CDR3; the remainder is reconstructed from the germline J gene. The CDR3 is 14 amino acids. Germline V gene data show CDR1 as KGHSH and CDR2 as LQKENI.

CDR3 residues: CASSPDLFRRNYGYTF. The sequenced part of the CDR3 DNA is TGTGCCAGCAGTCCGGACTTATTCCGGCGTAACTATGGC. The rearrangement uses TRBV6-2 or TRBV6-3 and TRBJ1-2; D is uncertain. The DNA ends 3 residues before the CDR3 does, and the rest of the CDR3 is filled in from the germline J gene. The V and J ends lost 5 bases and 1 base respectively, with 17 bases between them. This CDR3 has 16 amino acids. Germline CDR1 and CDR2: MNHEY and SVGEGT.

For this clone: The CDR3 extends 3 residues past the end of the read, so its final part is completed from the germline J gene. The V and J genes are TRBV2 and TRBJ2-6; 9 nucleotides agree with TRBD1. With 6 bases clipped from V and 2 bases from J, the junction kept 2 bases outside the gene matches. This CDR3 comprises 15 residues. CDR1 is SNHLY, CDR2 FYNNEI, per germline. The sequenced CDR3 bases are TGTGCCAGCAGGGGGGACAGGGCTGGGGCCAACGTC. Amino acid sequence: CASRGDRAGANV. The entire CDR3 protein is CASRGDRAGANVLTF.

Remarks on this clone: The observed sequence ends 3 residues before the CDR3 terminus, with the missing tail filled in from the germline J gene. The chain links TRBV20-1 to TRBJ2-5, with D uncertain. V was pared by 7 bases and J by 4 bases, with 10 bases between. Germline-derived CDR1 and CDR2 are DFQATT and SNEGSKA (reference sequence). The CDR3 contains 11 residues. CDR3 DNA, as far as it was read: TGCAGTGTATTAGCTCCAGAGACC. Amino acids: CSVLAPET. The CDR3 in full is CSVLAPETQYF.

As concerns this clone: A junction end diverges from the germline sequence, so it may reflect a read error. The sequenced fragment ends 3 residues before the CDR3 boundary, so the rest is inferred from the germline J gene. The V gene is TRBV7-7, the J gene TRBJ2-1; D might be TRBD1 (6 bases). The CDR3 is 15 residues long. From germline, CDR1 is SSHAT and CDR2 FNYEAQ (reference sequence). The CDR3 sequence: CASSPGQSVYNEQFF. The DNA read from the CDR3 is TGTGCTAGCAGCCCTGGACAGAGTGTTTACAATGAG. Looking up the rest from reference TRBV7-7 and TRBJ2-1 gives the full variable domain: GAGVSQSPRYKVTKRGQDVTLRCDPISSHATLYWYQQALGQGPEFLTYFNYEAQPDKSGLPSDRFSAERPEGSISTLTIQRTEQRDSAMYRCASSPGQSVYNEQFFGPGTRLTVL.

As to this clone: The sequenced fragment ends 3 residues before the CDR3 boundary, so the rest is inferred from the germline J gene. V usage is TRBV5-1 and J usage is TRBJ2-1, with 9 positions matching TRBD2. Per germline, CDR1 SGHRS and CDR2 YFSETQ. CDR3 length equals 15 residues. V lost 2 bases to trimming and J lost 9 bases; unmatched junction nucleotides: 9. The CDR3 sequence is CASSLVAGGPGEQFF. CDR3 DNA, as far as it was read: TGCGCCAGCAGCTTAGTCGCGGGAGGGCCGGGTGAG.

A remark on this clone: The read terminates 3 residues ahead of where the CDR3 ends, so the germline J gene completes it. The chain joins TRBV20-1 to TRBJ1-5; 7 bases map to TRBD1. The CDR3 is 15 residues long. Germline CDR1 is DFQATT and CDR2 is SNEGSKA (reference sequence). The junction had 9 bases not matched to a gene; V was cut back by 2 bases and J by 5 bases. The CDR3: CSARKLDRVDQPQHF. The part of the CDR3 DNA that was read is TGCAGTGCTAGAAAACTCGACAGGGTGGATCAGCCC.

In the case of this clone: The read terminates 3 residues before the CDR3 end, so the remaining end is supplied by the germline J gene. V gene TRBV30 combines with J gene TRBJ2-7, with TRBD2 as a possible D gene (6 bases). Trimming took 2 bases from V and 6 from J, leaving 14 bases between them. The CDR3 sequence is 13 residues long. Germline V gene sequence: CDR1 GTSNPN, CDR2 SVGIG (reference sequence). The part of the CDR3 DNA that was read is TGTGCCTGGAGTCCCAGAGGGGACTCCGAG. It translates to CAWSPRGDSE. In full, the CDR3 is CAWSPRGDSEQYF.

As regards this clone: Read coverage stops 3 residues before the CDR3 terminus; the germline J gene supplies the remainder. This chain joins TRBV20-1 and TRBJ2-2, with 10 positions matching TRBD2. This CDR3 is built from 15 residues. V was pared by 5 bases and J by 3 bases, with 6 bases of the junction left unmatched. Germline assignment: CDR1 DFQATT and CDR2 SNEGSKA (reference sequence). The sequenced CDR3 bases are TGCAGTGCTCCTACCGGGACTAGCGACACCGGGGAG. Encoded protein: CSAPTGTSDTGE. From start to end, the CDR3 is CSAPTGTSDTGELFF.

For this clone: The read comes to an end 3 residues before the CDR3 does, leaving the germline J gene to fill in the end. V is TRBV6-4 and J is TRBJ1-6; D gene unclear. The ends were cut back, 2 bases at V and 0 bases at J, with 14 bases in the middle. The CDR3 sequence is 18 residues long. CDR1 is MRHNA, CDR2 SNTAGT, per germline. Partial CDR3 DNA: TGTGCCAGCAGTGACGTACCGGTGGGCAGCTCCTATAATTCACCC. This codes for CASSDVPVGSSYNSP. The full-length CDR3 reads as CASSDVPVGSSYNSPLHF.

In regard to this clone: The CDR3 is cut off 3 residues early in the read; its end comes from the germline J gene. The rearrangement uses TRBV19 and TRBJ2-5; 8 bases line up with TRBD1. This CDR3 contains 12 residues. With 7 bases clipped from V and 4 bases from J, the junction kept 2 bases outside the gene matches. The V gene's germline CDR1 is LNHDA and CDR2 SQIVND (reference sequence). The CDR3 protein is CASTGGGETQYF. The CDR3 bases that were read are TGTGCCAGTACAGGGGGCGGAGAGACC.

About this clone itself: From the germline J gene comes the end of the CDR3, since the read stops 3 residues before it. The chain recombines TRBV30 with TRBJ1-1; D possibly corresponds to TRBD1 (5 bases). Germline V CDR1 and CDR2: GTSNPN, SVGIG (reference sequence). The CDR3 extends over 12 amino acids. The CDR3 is CAWSEWGQEAFF. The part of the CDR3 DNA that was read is TGTGCCTGGAGTGAATGGGGCCAGGAA.

The CDR3 bases that were read are TGTGCCTGGGGAGGACAGGGGAATTTCTACAATGAG. Residues: CAWGGQGNFYNE. The complete CDR3 reads CAWGGQGNFYNEQFF. The chain uses TRBV30 and TRBJ2-1, with 9 bases matching TRBD1. The observed sequence ends 3 residues before the CDR3 terminus, with the missing tail filled in from the germline J gene. Germline V CDR1 and CDR2: GTSNPN, SVGIG (reference sequence). The CDR3 is 15 amino acids. V shed 5 bases, J shed 3 bases, and the junction held 8 bases outside the gene matches.

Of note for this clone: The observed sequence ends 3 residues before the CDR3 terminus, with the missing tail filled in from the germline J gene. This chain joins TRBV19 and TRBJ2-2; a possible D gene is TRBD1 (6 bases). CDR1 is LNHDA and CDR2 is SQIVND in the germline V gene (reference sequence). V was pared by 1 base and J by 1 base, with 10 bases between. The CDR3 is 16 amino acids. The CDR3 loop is CASSIVGTMNTGELFF. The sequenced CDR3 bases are TGTGCCAGTAGTATAGTCGGGACAATGAACACCGGGGAG.

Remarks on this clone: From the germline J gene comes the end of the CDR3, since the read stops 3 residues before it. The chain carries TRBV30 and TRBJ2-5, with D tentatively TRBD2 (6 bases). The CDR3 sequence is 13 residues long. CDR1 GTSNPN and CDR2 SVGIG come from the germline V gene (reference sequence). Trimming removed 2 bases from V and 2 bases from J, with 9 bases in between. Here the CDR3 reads CAWSSGLQETQYF. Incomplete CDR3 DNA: TGTGCCTGGAGTAGTGGACTACAAGAGACC.

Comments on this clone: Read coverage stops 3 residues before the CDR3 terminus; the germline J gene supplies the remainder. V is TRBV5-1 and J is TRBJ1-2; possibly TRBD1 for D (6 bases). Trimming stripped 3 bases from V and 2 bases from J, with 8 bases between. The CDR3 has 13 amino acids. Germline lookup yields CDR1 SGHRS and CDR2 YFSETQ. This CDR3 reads CASSSGENYGYTF. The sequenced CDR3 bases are TGCGCCAGCAGCTCAGGGGAAAACTATGGC. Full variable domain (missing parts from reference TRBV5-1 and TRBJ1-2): KAGVTQTPRYLIKTRGQQVTLSCSPISGHRSVSWYQQTPGQGLQFLFEYFSETQRNKGNFPGRFSGRQFSNSRSEMNVSTLELGDSALYLCASSSGENYGYTFGSGTRLTVV.

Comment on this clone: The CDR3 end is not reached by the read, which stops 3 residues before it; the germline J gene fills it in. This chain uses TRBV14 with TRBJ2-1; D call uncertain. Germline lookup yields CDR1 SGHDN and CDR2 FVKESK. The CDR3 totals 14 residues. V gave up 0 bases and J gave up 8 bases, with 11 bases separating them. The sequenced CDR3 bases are TGTGCCAGCAGCCAAGACTTCAGGTCCGATGAG. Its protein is CASSQDFRSDE. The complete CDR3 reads CASSQDFRSDEQFF.

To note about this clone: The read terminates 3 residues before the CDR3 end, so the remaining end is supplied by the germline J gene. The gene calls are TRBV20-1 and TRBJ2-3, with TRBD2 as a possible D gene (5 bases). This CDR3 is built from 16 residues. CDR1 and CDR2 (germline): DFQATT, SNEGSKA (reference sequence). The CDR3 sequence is CSARVRSSPYQETQYF. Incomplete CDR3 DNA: TGCAGTGCTAGAGTTAGATCTAGCCCCTACCAAGAGACG.

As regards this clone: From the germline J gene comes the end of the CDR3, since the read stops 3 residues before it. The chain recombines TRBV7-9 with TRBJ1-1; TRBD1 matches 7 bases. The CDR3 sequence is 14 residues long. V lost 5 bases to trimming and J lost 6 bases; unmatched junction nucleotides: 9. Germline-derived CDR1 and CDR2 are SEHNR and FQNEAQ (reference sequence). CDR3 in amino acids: CASSLMTGIPEAFF. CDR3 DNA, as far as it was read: TGTGCCAGCAGCCTGATGACAGGGATCCCTGAA. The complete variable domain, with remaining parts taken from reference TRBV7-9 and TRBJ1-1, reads DTGVSQNPRHKITKRGQNVTFRCDPISEHNRLYWYRQTLGQGPEFLTYFQNEAQLEKSRLLSDRFSAERPKGSFSTLEIQRTEQGDSAMYLCASSLMTGIPEAFFGQGTRLTVV.

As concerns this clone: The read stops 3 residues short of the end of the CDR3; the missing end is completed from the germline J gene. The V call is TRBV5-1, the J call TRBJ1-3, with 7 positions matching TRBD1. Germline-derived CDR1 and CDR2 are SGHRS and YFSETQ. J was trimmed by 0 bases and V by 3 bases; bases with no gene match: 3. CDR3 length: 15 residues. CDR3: CASSWTGGSGNTIYF. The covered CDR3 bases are TGCGCCAGCAGCTGGACAGGTGGCTCTGGAAACACC.

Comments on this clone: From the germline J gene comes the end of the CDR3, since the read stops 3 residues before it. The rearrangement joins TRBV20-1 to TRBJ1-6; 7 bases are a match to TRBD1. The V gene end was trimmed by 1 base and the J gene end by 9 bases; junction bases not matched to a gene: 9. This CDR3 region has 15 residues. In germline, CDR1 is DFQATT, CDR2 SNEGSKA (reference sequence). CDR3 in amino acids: CSARGTGTVTSPLHF. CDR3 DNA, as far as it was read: TGCAGTGCTAGAGGTACCGGGACAGTGACTTCACCC.

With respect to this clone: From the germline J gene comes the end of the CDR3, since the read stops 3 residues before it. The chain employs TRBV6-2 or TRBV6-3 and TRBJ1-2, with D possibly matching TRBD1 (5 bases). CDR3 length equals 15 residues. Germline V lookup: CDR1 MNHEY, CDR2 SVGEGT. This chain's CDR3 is CASSYSGGSQETYTF. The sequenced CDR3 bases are TGTGCCAGCAGTTACTCGGGGGGGAGTCAAGAGACC.

The CDR3 sequence: CASSSSGGQPQYF. CDR3 bases read: TGTGCCAGCAGCTCTTCAGGGGGCCAGCCG. The chain joins TRBV7-9 to TRBJ2-3, with TRBD1 identical over 8 bases. The read terminates 3 residues before the CDR3 end, so the remaining end is supplied by the germline J gene. CDR1 and CDR2 (germline): SEHNR, FQNEAQ (reference sequence). The CDR3 length is 13 residues.